A single T cell receptor (beta chain) is shown here with its context. Source study methods: Amplifying reference gene primers gave estimates of nucleated cell counts. Assay: immunoSEQ multiplex PCR; the TCRdb copy retains only in-frame clones and omits some. That table gives V, J and clone size, and the DNA gave D and trimming. This table holds 400,000 to 450,000 clones, approximately 90% found once. The sample belongs to a study of blood T cell repertoires in COVID-19. Study-level background: Donors in the United States, Italy and Spain gave samples during acute or convalescent COVID-19. Sources were T cells, B-cell-depleted T cells, or PBMCs; the material itself was cDNA or gDNA.

V lost 7 bases and J 7 bases, leaving 13 bases between the germline ends. Germline CDR1 is LNHDA and CDR2 is SQIVND (reference sequence). The CDR3 totals 12 residues. Sequenced: peripheral blood. V usage is TRBV19 and J usage is TRBJ1-2, with D maybe TRBD1 (5 bases). The sequence came from a woman under 40 with active or convalescent COVID-19. The CDR3 bases are TGTGCCAGTAACCCCGTCGGGGGTGGCTACACCTTC. The encoded protein is CASNPVGGGYTF.